This T cell receptor (beta chain) was documented in a study of shared clonotypes between healthy human individuals. In regard to this clone: Its antigen is still unknown.

Template for every sorted-subset replicate PCR totaled around 200 ng DNA, about 30,000 T cell genomes. Original processing notes: For the immunoSEQ data, sequences were junction-only without quality scores, so filtering differed. Here immunoSEQ multiplex PCR was the method, and the copy in TCRdb shows in-frame clones only, minus some. The V and J calls and clone size are taken from that table; D and trimming were inferred from the DNA. The sample lists roughly 2.1 million clones; roughly 91% were seen once. CDR1 is SGHAT, CDR2 FQNNGV, per germline. The CDR3 length is 16 residues. V gave up 5 bases and J gave up 7 bases, with 23 bases separating them. It was CD45RO-negative cells, positively selected for CCR7, that made up naive CD8 cells, with terminally differentiated effector memory CD45RA+ cells excluded. General observations from the study: Naive CD4 clonotypes were shared across a handful of donors at roughly 4.6%.

This TCR derives from a man between 18 and 29 years old in good health. Some clones in this sample may be carry-over from other donors' samples. This rearrangement joins TRBV11-2 to TRBJ2-5; tentatively, D is TRBD2 (5 bases). Sequences were obtained from naive CD8+ T cells from PBMCs. In nucleotides, the CDR3 is TGTGCCAGCAGCCAGCGGTCCGGACCCAAGAGGGCGACCCAGTACTTC. It specifies CASSQRSGPKRATQYF.